Reported below is one TCR beta chain. Its target antigen remains unknown. Nothing much larger sits one base from this clone, and base qualities are not available. The collaborating institutions used their own protocols to collect whole blood in K2EDTA tubes. For TCRbeta analysis, collaborators shipped samples in one of three forms: frozen whole blood, isolated PBMCs, or DNA extracted from either of those sample types. These data belong to a study of blood T cell repertoires in COVID-19 (dated by TCRdb to the early 2020s). Broadly, across the study: Collaborator samples came from the United States, Italy and Spain and covered acute and convalescent phases of COVID-19. The samples were drawn from the first 160 participants of the ongoing ImmuneRACE study and from over a thousand subjects provided by 6 global collaborators. The dataset comprised deeply sampled blood TCRbeta repertoires from subjects exposed to, actively infected with, or recovered from COVID-19. A de-identified subject ID, COVID-19 status, age in years and sex were almost always included in the sample metadata. The repertoires were released in a freely available public database meant as a resource for research on the immune response to SARS-CoV-2. Where available, HLA class I and class II types were obtained from metadata supplied by the sample provider rather than from assay-based typing. The prospective study material was composed of cDNA or gDNA derived from T cells, B-cell-depleted T cells, or PBMCs.

V is cut by 2 bases and J by 2 bases, and the space between the germline ends is 4 bases. Taken from cysteine to phenylalanine, the CDR3 has 12 residues. Of the read, only the CDR3 DNA is kept; its 36 bases are in frame from base 1. CDR1 is given as SGHRS and CDR2 as YFSETQ, both from the germline V gene. The immunoSEQ Assay, a bias-controlled multiplex PCR, was used to amplify TCRbeta CDR3 regions from genomic DNA. The study's processing was this. Nucleated cell counts per sample were estimated from amplification of reference gene primers within the assay. To quantify the absolute abundance of each unique TCRbeta CDR3 rearrangement, sequence reads were collapsed and filtered. For each sample, productive Simpson clonality was calculated as the square root of Simpson's diversity index over productive rearrangements. The table was pulled from immuneACCESS by TCRdb, which kept in-frame rearrangements only. Such tables lose some clones; where checked, under half of the loss comes from unresolved V genes, and the rest has no known cause. The V and J calls and the clone size are those of that table, but D and trimming were determined from the DNA. The sample profile shows over 150,000 clones; roughly 80% of them were found once. Over 25% of the sample is in the top ten clones.

The paper's findings and limits, for the study overall: Clinical and demographic metadata were provided uncurated, with the amount varying by source and participant.

This TCR was recovered from a woman in her sixties with acute or convalescent COVID-19. Sequencing was carried out using peripheral blood. Rearrangement joined TRBV5-1 to TRBJ2-5; the D gene identity is not certain. The DNA reads TGCGCCAGCAGCTTCCCACAAGAGACCCAGTACTTC. It translates to CASSFPQETQYF.